These 5 T cell receptor beta chains originate from one sample sequenced in a study of cytomegalovirus exposure and HLA in healthy donors. The assay was immunoSEQ multiplex PCR, and TCRdb's table has in-frame clones only and misses some. Among some 150,000 clones listed, about nine tenths were seen once. The sample taken for sequencing was PBMCs. The receptors here all came from a young man in good health and CMV-seropositive.

This clone has just a few counts. The chain joins TRBV7-9 to TRBJ1-1; 9 positions agree with TRBD1. CDR3 length: 12 amino acids. Germline V gene lookup returns CDR1 SEHNR and CDR2 FQNEAQ (reference sequence). J gave up 5 bases and V 11 bases, and 6 bases lay outside the gene matches. The CDR3 region is CALQGARTEAFF. The DNA of the CDR3 is TGTGCCCTACAGGGGGCGCGGACTGAAGCTTTCTTT.

V and J are TRBV6-1 and TRBJ1-1, with D tentatively TRBD1 (5 bases). Germline CDR1 MNHNS, CDR2 SASEGT. The V gene lost 7 bases and the J gene lost 4 bases, with 13 bases spanning the gap. The CDR3 consists of 13 residues. CDR3 loop: CASTGLGGTEAFF. The CDR3 DNA is TGTGCCAGCACTGGCCTCGGGGGCACTGAAGCTTTCTTT.

This rearrangement joins TRBV19 to TRBJ2-7, with 7 nucleotides matching TRBD1. V dropped 3 bases and J dropped 6; count of bases not matched to a gene: 8. This CDR3 spans 14 amino acids. From germline, CDR1 is LNHDA and CDR2 SQIVND (reference sequence). The CDR3 nucleotides are TGTGCCAGTAGTATCAGGGGGATGGGTCGCGAGCAGTACTTC. Its translation is CASSIRGMGREQYF.

CDR3 protein: CASSPGWQETQYF. The CDR3 region has the DNA TGTGCCAGCAGCCCAGGGTGGCAAGAGACCCAGTACTTC. The chain carries TRBV7-8 and TRBJ2-5, with a weak D call TRBD1 (5 bases). The CDR3 extends over 13 amino acids. Germline V gene lookup returns CDR1 SGHVS and CDR2 FQNEAQ. Trimming shortened V by 5 bases and J by 2 bases, and 9 bases separated the two germline ends. Filled out from reference TRBV7-8 and TRBJ2-5, the complete variable domain reads GAGVSQSPRYKVAKRGQDVALRCDPISGHVSLFWYQQALGQGPEFLTYFQNEAQLDKSGLPSDRFFAERPEGSVSTLKIQRTQQEDSAVYLCASSPGWQETQYFGPGTRLLVL.

This clone has a single count. The rearrangement uses TRBV5-1 and TRBJ2-5, with 10 bases lining up with TRBD2. Germline assignment: CDR1 SGHRS and CDR2 YFSETQ. CDR3 length equals 14 residues. Unmatched junction bases numbered 6, after V lost 5 bases and J lost 5 bases. The chain's CDR3 is CASSLAGGKETQYF. The CDR3 region has the DNA TGCGCCAGCAGTTTAGCGGGGGGTAAGGAGACCCAGTACTTC.